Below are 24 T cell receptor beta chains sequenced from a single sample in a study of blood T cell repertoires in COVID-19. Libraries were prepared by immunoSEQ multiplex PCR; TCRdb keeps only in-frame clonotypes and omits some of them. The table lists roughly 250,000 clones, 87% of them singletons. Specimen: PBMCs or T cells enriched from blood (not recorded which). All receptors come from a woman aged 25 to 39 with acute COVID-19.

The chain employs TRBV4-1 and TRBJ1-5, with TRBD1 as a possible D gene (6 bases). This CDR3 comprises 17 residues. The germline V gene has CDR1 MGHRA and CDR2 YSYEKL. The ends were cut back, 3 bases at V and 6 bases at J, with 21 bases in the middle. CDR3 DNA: TGCGCCAGCAGCCAGGCTGCCCCGGGGGGCTCGCGTCAGCCCCAGCATTTT. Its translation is CASSQAAPGGSRQPQHF.

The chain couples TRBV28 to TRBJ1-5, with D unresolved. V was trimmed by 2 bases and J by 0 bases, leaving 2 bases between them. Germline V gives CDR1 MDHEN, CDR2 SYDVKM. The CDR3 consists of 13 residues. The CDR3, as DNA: TGTGCCAGCAGTTTACTTAGCAATCAGCCCCAGCATTTT. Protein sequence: CASSLLSNQPQHF.

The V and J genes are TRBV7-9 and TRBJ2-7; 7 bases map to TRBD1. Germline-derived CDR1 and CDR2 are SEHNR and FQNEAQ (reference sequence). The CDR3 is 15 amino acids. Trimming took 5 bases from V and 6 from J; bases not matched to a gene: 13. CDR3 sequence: CASSRDRATKGEQYF. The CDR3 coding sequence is TGTGCCAGCAGCAGAGACAGGGCTACAAAGGGCGAGCAGTACTTC.

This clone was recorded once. The CDR3 DNA sequence: TGTGCCAGCAGCTTGGGCGCGGGTGGTAACGAGCAGTACTTC. It specifies CASSLGAGGNEQYF. V gene TRBV7-2 combines with J gene TRBJ2-7; the D gene is possibly TRBD2 (5 bases). CDR3 length: 14 amino acids. V was cut by 3 bases and J by 5 bases, with 14 bases left in between. Germline lookup yields CDR1 SGHTA and CDR2 FQGNSA.

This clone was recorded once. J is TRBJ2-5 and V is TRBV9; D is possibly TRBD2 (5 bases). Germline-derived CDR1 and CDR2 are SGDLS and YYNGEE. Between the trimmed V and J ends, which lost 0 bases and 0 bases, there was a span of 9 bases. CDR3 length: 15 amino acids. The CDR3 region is CASSVGETYQETQYF. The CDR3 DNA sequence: TGTGCCAGCAGCGTAGGGGAGACGTACCAAGAGACCCAGTACTTC.

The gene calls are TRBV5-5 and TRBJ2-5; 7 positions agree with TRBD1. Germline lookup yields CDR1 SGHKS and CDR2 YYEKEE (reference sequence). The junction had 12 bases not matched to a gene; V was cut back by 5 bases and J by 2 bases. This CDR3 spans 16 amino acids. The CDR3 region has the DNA TGTGCCAGCAGTAGCAACAGGGGTGGGGGTCAAGAGACCCAGTACTTC. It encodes CASSSNRGGGQETQYF. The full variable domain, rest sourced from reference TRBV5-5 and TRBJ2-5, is DAGVTQSPTHLIKTRGQQVTLRCSPISGHKSVSWYQQVLGQGPQFIFQYYEKEERGRGNFPDRFSARQFPNYSSELNVNALLLGDSALYLCASSSNRGGGQETQYFGPGTRLLVL.

This chain's CDR3 is CASSPGTGPLEQYF. As DNA, the CDR3 is TGTGCCAGCTCACCGGGGACAGGCCCTTTGGAGCAGTACTTC. The chain combines TRBV18 with TRBJ2-7, with 8 positions matching TRBD1. This CDR3 is 14 amino acids long. V lost 3 bases and J lost 7; bases outside the gene matches: 8. The V gene's germline CDR1 is KGHSH and CDR2 LQKENI. The variable domain in full, completed from reference TRBV18 and TRBJ2-7, reads NAGVMQNPRHLVRRRGQEARLRCSPMKGHSHVYWYRQLPEEGLKFMVYLQKENIIDESGMPKERFSAEFPKEGPSILRIQQVVRGDSAAYFCASSPGTGPLEQYFGPGTRLTVT.

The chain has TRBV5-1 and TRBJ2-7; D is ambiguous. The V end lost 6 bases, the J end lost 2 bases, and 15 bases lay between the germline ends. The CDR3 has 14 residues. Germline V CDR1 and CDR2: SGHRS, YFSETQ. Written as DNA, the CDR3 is TGCGCCAGCACCCCCGCACACCTCGCCTACGAGCAGTACTTC. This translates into CASTPAHLAYEQYF.

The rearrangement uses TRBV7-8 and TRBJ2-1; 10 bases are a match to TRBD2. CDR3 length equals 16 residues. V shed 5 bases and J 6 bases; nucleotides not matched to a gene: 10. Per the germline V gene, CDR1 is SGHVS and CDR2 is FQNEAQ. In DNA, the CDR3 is TGTGCCAGCAGCCCCAGCGGGAGGGCCATAATCAATGAGCAGTTCTTC. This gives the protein CASSPSGRAIINEQFF.

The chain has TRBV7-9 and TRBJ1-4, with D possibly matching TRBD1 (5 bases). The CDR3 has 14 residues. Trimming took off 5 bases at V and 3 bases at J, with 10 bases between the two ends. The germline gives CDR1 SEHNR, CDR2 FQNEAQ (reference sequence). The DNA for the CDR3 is TGTGCCAGCAGCCGGGACTTGGCTAATGAAAAACTGTTTTTT. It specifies CASSRDLANEKLFF.

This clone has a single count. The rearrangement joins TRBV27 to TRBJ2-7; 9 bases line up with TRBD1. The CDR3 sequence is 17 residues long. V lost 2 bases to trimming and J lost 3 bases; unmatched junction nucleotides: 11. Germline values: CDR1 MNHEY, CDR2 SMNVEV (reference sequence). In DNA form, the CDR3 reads TGTGCCAGCAGTTTACGGTCCGGGACAGGGAGCGTCTACGAGCAGTACTTC. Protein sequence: CASSLRSGTGSVYEQYF.

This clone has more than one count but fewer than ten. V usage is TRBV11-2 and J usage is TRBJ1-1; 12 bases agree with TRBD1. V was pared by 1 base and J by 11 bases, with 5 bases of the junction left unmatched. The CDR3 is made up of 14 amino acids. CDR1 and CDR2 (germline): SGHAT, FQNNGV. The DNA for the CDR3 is TGTGCCAGCAGCTTAGGGGGACAGGGGGCGGTTGCTTTCTTT. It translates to CASSLGGQGAVAFF.

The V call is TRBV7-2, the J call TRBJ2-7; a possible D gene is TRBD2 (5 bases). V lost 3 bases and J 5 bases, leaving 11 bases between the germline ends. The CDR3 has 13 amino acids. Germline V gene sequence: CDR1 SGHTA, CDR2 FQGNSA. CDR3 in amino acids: CASSFGVSDEQYF. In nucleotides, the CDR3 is TGTGCCAGCAGCTTCGGGGTATCCGACGAGCAGTACTTC.

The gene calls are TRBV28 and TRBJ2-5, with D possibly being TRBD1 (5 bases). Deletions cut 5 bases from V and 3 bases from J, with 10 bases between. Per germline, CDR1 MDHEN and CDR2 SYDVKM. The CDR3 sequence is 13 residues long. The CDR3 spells CASSPPGKETQYF. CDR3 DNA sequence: TGTGCCAGCAGTCCCCCAGGGAAAGAGACCCAGTACTTC.

The CDR3 loop reads CASSSLGDRAGNTIYF. DNA of the CDR3: TGTGCCAGCAGTTCCCTGGGCGACAGGGCTGGAAACACCATATATTTT. This chain uses TRBV28 with TRBJ1-3; 7 nucleotides match TRBD1. The trim removed 4 bases at V and 2 bases at J, leaving 8 bases unmatched. The germline gives CDR1 MDHEN, CDR2 SYDVKM. The CDR3 loop spans 16 amino acids.

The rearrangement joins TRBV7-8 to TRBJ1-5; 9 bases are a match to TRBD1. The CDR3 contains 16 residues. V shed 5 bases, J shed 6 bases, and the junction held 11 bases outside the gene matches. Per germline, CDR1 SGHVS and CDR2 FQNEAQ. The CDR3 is CASSLTGTGRIQPQHF. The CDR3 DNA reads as TGTGCCAGCAGCCTCACCGGGACAGGGAGGATTCAGCCCCAGCATTTT.

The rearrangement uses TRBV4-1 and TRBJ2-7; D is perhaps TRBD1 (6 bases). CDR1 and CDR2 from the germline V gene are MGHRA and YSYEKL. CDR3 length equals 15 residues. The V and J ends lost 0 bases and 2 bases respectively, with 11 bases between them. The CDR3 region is CASSQEETGPYEQYF. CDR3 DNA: TGCGCCAGCAGCCAAGAGGAGACAGGACCCTACGAGCAGTACTTC.

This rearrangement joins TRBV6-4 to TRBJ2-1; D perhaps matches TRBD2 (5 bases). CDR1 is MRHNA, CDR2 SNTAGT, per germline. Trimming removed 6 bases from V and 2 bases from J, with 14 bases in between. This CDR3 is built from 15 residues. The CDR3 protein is CASSPSGGTYNEQFF. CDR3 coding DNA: TGTGCCAGCAGCCCCAGTGGAGGTACCTACAATGAGCAGTTCTTC.

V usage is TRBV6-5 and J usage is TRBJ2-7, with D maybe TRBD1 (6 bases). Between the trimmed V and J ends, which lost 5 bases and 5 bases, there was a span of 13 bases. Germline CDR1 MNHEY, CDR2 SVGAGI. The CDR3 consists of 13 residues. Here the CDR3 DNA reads TGTGCCAGCAGTCCAACAGGGTACCACGAGCAGTACTTC. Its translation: CASSPTGYHEQYF.

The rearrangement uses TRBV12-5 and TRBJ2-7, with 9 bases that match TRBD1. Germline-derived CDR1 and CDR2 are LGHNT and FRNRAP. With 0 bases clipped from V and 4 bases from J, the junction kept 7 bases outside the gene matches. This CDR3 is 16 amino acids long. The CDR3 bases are TGTGCTAGTGGTTTGGTACTTGGACAGGGGTCTTACGAGCAGTACTTC. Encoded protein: CASGLVLGQGSYEQYF.

The DNA for the CDR3 is TGTGCCAGCAGCCCGGGGGGGGTTAGCACTGAAGCTTTCTTT. This translates into CASSPGGVSTEAFF. V usage is TRBV11-1 and J usage is TRBJ1-1; D perhaps matches TRBD1 (5 bases). From germline, CDR1 is SGHAT and CDR2 FQDESV (reference sequence). V was shortened by 5 bases and J by 4 bases, with 14 bases between the two germline ends. The CDR3 consists of 14 residues.

CDR3 loop: CASSLEGGSGNTIYF. The DNA of the CDR3 is TGCGCCAGCAGCTTGGAAGGGGGATCTGGAAACACCATATATTTT. The chain carries TRBV5-1 and TRBJ1-3, with D possibly being TRBD1 (6 bases). There are 15 residues in the CDR3. Germline CDR1 and CDR2: SGHRS and YFSETQ. Trimming removed 0 bases at V and 1 base at J, with 8 bases between.

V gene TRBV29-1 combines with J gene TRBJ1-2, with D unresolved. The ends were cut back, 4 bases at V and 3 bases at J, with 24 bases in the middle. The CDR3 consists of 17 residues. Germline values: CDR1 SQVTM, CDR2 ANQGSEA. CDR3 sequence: CSVVRQHPQSVYYGYTF. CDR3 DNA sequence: TGCAGCGTTGTGAGGCAGCACCCACAAAGCGTTTACTATGGCTACACCTTC. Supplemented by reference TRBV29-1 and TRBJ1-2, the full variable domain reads SAVISQKPSRDICQRGTSLTIQCQVDSQVTMMFWYRQQPGQSLTLIATANQGSEATYESGFVIDKFPISRPNLTFSTLTVSNMSPEDSSIYLCSVVRQHPQSVYYGYTFGSGTRLTVV.

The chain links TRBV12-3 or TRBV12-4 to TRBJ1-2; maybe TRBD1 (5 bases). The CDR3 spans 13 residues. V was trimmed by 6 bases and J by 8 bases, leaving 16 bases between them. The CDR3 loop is CASSAPPGGGYTF. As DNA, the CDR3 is TGTGCCAGCAGCGCCCCTCCCGGGGGGGGCTACACCTTC.